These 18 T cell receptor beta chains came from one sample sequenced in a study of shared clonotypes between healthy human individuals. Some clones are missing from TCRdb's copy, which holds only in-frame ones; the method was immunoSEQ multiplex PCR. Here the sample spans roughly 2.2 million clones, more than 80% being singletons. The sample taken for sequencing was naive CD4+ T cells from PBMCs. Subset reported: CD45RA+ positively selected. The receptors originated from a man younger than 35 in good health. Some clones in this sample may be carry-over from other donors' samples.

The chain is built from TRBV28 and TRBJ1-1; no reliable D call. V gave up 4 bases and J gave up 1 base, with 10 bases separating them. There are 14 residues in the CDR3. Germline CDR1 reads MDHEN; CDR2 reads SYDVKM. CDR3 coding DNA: TGTGCCAGCAGTTCCCCTACCCCGAACACTGAAGCTTTCTTT. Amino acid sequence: CASSSPTPNTEAFF.

The CDR3 bases are TGTGCCAGCAGTCCCCCCGGGACAGTCTCCTACGAGCAGTACTTC. Protein sequence: CASSPPGTVSYEQYF. The chain joins TRBV28 to TRBJ2-7; 7 bases align to TRBD1. The V and J ends lost 5 bases and 0 bases, in that order; junction bases with no gene match: 7. Per germline, CDR1 MDHEN and CDR2 SYDVKM. This CDR3 has 15 residues.

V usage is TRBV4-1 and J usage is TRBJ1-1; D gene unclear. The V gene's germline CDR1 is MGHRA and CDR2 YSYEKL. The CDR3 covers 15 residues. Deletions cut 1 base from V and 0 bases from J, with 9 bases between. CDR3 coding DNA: TGCGCCAGCAGCCAAGTCGGGGAGATGAACACTGAAGCTTTCTTT. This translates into CASSQVGEMNTEAFF.

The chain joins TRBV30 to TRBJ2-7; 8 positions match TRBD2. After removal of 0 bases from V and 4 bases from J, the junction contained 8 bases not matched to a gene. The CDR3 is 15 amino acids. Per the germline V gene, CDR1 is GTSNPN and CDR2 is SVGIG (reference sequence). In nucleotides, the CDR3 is TGTGCCTGGAGTGTACCCGGGAGGGCCGAGTACGAGCAGTACTTC. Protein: CAWSVPGRAEYEQYF.

CDR3 amino acids: CASSYSRGRNDGYTF. DNA for the CDR3: TGTGCCAGCAGTTACTCTAGGGGGCGCAACGATGGCTACACCTTC. This sequence joins TRBV6-5 and TRBJ1-2, with 7 nucleotides matching TRBD1. Germline CDR1 reads MNHEY; CDR2 reads SVGAGI. V gave up 0 bases and J gave up 6 bases; unmatched junction bases: 7. The CDR3 consists of 15 residues.

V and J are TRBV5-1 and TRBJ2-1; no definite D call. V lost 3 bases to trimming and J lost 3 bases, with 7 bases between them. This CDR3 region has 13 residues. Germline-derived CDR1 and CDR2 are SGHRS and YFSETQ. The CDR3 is CASSSGFYNEQFF. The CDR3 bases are TGCGCCAGCAGCTCTGGGTTCTACAATGAGCAGTTCTTC.

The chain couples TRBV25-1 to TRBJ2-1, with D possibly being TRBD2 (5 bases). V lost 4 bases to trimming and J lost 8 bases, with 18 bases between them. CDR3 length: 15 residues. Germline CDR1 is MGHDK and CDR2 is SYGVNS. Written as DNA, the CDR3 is TGTGCCAGCAGTGTACCGGGATCACTCGGCGATGAGCAGTTCTTC. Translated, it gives CASSVPGSLGDEQFF.

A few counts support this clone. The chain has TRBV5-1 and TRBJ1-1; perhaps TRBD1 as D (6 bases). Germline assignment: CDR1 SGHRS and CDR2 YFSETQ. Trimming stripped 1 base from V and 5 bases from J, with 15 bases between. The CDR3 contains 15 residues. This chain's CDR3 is CASSLTTGMGTEAFF. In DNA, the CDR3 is TGCGCCAGCAGCTTGACGACAGGCATGGGGACTGAAGCTTTCTTT. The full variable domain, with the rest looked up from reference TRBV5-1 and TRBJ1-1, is KAGVTQTPRYLIKTRGQQVTLSCSPISGHRSVSWYQQTPGQGLQFLFEYFSETQRNKGNFPGRFSGRQFSNSRSEMNVSTLELGDSALYLCASSLTTGMGTEAFFGQGTRLTVV.

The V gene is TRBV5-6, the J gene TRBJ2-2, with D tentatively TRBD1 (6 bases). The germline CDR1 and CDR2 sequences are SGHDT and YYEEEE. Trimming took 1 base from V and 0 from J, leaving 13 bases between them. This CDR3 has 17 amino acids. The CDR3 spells CASSLSLQGPNTGELFF. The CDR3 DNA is TGTGCCAGCAGCTTGTCTTTACAGGGACCGAACACCGGGGAGCTGTTTTTT.

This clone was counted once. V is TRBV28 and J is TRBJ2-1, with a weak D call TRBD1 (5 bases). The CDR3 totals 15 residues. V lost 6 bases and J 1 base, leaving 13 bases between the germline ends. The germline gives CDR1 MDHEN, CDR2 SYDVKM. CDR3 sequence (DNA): TGTGCCAGCAGCCTCCTGGGGCCATCCTACAATGAGCAGTTCTTC. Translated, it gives CASSLLGPSYNEQFF.

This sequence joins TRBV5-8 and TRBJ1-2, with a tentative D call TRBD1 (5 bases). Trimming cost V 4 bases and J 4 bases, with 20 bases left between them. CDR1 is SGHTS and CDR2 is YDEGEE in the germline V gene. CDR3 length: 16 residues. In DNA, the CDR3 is TGTGCCAGCAGCGAAAGGGCTGGGGCTCGGAGCTATGGCTACACCTTC. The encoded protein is CASSERAGARSYGYTF. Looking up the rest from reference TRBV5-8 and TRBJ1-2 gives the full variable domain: EAGVTQSPTHLIKTRGQQATLRCSPISGHTSVYWYQQALGLGLQFLLWYDEGEERNRGNFPPRFSGRQFPNYSSELNVNALELEDSALYLCASSERAGARSYGYTFGSGTRLTVV.

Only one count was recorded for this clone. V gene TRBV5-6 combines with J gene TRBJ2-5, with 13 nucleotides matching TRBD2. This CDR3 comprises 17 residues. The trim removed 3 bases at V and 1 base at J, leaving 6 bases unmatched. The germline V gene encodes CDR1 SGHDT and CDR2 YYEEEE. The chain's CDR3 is CASSSRLAGGTQETQYF. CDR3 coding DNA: TGTGCCAGCAGCTCGAGACTAGCGGGGGGCACCCAAGAGACCCAGTACTTC.

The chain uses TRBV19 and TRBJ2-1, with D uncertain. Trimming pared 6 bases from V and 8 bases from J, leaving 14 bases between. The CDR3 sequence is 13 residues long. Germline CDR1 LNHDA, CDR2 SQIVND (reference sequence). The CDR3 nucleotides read TGTGCCAGTAGGAGGCTATCCTCATATGAGCAGTTCTTC. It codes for CASRRLSSYEQFF. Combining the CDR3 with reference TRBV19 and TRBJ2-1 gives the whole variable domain DGGITQSPKYLFRKEGQNVTLSCEQNLNHDAMYWYRQDPGQGLRLIYYSQIVNDFQKGDIAEGYSVSREKKESFPLTVTSAQKNPTAFYLCASRRLSSYEQFFGPGTRLTVL.

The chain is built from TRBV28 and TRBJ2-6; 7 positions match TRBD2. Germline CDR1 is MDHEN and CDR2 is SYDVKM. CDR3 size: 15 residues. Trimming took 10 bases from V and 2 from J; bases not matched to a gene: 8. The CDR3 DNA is TGTGCCACACACGCCGGGAGGACTGGGGCCAACGTCCTGACTTTC. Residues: CATHAGRTGANVLTF.

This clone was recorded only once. The CDR3 nucleotides are TGTGCCAGCAGCCCGGGACTAGCGGGAGGGCAAGGGTTTGAGCAGTTCTTC. It specifies CASSPGLAGGQGFEQFF. The genes are TRBV4-2 and TRBJ2-1, with 16 bases matching TRBD2. Germline values: CDR1 LGHNA, CDR2 YNFKEQ. CDR3 length equals 17 residues. Germline trimming cut 4 bases from V and 9 bases from J; bases unmatched to any gene: 9.

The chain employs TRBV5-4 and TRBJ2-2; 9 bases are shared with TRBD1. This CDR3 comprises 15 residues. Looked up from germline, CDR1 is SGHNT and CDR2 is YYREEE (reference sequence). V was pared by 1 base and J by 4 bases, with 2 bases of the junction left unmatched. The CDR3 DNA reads TGTGCCAGCAGCTTGACAGGGGGCGGCACCGGGGAGCTGTTTTTT. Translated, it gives CASSLTGGGTGELFF.

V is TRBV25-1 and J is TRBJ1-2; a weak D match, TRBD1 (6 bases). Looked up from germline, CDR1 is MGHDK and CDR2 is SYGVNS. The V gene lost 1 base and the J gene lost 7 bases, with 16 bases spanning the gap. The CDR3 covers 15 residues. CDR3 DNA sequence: TGTGCCAGCAGTGAATCCGGCCGGGGGCGGCGTGGCTACACCTTC. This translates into CASSESGRGRRGYTF.

CDR3 loop: CASSDHQPPYGYTF. In nucleotides, the CDR3 is TGTGCCAGCAGTGACCATCAACCCCCCTATGGCTACACCTTC. The chain employs TRBV6-1 and TRBJ1-2; D unclear. This CDR3 has 14 residues. Germline V gives CDR1 MNHNS, CDR2 SASEGT. Trimming cost V 3 bases and J 4 bases, with 12 bases left between them.